Here is one T cell receptor beta chain with its context. As processed by the authors: Counts of nucleated cells, estimated from reference gene primer amplification, were obtained. The assay was immunoSEQ multiplex PCR, and TCRdb's table has in-frame clones only and misses some. That table gives V, J and clone size, and the DNA gave D and trimming. In the table there are about 430,000 clones, roughly 90% of which are singletons. The germline CDR1 and CDR2 sequences are SGHDT and YYEEEE. The CDR3 sequence is 17 residues long. Trimming cost V 4 bases and J 4 bases; bases outside gene matches: 13. The sample originates from a study of blood T cell repertoires in COVID-19. Study as a whole: The analysed material was cDNA or gDNA that came from T cells, B-cell-depleted T cells, or PBMCs.

Participant ages covered about 18 to 90 years across some 25 US areas. Cohort placement rested on clinical history that participants reported themselves. The source of this sequence is a woman under 40 with acute COVID-19. The chain couples TRBV5-6 to TRBJ1-5; 8 bases are a match to TRBD1. Input material: PBMCs or T cells enriched from blood (not recorded which). This CDR3 is CASSPSRDRGRNQPQHF. The CDR3 coding sequence is TGTGCCAGCAGCCCTTCACGAGACAGGGGACGGAATCAGCCCCAGCATTTT.